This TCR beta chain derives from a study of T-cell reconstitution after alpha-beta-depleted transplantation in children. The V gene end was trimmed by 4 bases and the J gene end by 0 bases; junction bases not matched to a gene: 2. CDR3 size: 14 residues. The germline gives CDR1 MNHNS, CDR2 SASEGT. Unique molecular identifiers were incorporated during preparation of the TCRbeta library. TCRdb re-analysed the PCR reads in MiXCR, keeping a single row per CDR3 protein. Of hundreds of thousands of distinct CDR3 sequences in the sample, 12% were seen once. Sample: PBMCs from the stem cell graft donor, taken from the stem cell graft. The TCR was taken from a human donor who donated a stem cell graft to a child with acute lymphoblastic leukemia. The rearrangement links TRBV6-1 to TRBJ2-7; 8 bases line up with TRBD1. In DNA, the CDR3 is TGTGCCAGCAGTGCGACAGGGGACTCCTACGAGCAGTACTTC. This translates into CASSATGDSYEQYF.